This TCR beta chain was profiled in a study of cytomegalovirus exposure and HLA in healthy donors. Germline V lookup: CDR1 SEHNR, CDR2 FQNEAQ (reference sequence). The CDR3 is 14 residues long. Trimming removed 3 bases at V and 0 bases at J, with 6 bases between. Both 60 Vbeta primers and 13 Jbeta primers went into the PCR. Produced via immunoSEQ multiplex PCR; TCRdb's table is partial and in-frame only. The sample holds 60,000 to 65,000 clones, roughly 86% seen once. Study findings and constraints: A missense DCLRE1C variant was associated with V- and J-gene trimming of TCR beta chains in a later analysis, and an independent cohort replicated the association.

This clone was observed a few times. Its antigen is unknown. The receptor was derived from a man younger than 35 in good health and CMV-seronegative. The sequencing sample was made of PBMCs. V is TRBV7-9 and J is TRBJ1-5; D is undetermined. The CDR3 sequence is CASSLDYSNQPQHF. In DNA form, the CDR3 reads TGTGCCAGCAGCTTGGACTATAGCAATCAGCCCCAGCATTTT.